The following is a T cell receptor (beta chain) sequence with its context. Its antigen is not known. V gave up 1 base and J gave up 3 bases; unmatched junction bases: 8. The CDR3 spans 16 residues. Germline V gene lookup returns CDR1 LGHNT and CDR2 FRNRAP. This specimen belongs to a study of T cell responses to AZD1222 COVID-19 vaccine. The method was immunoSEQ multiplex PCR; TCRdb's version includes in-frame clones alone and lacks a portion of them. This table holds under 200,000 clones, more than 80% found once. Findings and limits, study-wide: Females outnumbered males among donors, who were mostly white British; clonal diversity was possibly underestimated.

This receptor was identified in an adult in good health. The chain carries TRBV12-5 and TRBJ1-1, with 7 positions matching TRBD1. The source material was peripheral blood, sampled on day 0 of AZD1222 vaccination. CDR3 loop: CASGLEEGAWYTEAFF. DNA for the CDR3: TGTGCTAGTGGTTTGGAGGAGGGGGCATGGTACACTGAAGCTTTCTTT.